The 4 T cell receptor beta chains in this list originate from one sample, sequenced in a study of cytomegalovirus exposure and HLA in healthy donors. 60 Vbeta and 13 Jbeta primers were used in PCR. TCRdb's table, derived via immunoSEQ multiplex PCR, lists solely in-frame clones and lacks some. The sample consists of around 120,000 clones, 70% to 80% of them appearing once. Sequencing input: PBMCs. The source of these receptors is a woman younger than 35 in good health and CMV-seronegative.

This clone has only a few counts. J is TRBJ1-1 and V is TRBV27, with D unresolved. CDR3 size: 13 residues. Germline assignment: CDR1 MNHEY and CDR2 SMNVEV (reference sequence). Trimming took 6 bases from V and 4 from J, leaving 12 bases between them. Here the CDR3 DNA reads TGTGCCAGCAGGGGAGGATCGCTCACTGAAGCTTTCTTT. It translates to CASRGGSLTEAFF.

Only a few counts were recorded for this clone. This chain links TRBV5-1 with TRBJ1-6; TRBD1 matches 7 bases. V was pared by 0 bases and J by 9 bases, with 3 bases of the junction left unmatched. CDR1 is SGHRS and CDR2 is YFSETQ in the germline V gene. This CDR3 contains 14 residues. CDR3 nucleotide sequence: TGCGCCAGCAGCTTGGTCGGGACAGCTTCACCCCTCCACTTT. Translation gives CASSLVGTASPLHF.

V and J are TRBV5-1 and TRBJ2-1, with a tentative D call TRBD1 (6 bases). Germline V lookup: CDR1 SGHRS, CDR2 YFSETQ. This CDR3 contains 15 residues. The ends were cut back, 1 base at V and 5 bases at J, with 13 bases in the middle. The CDR3 nucleotides read TGCGCCAGCAGCTTGAACAGGGTAACGGACAATGAGCAGTTCTTC. Residues: CASSLNRVTDNEQFF.

The chain employs TRBV5-1 and TRBJ1-4; D is uncertain. Germline V CDR1 and CDR2: SGHRS, YFSETQ. Deletions cut 7 bases from V and 2 bases from J, with 15 bases between. This CDR3 has 15 residues. CDR3 in amino acids: CASRGREGTNEKLFF. CDR3 in DNA: TGCGCCAGCCGGGGAAGAGAGGGCACTAATGAAAAACTGTTTTTT.